This is a list of T cell receptor beta chains from one sample in a study of regulatory T cells in long-lasting Graves disease. TCRdb processed the multiplex PCR reads anew with MiXCR; each CDR3 protein has one entry. The sample holds 360,000 or so distinct CDR3 sequences, approximately 15% seen once. These data were also reused for a study on T cells in Graves' hyperthyroidism and ophthalmopathy.

The specimen comprised peripheral blood mononuclear cells (PBMCs), sampled at new diagnosis, from a patient treated with antithyroid drugs. The receptors here all came from a man between 35 and 55 years old with Graves disease. Each CDR3 is given with its conserved first and last residue. A D gene is named only where the DNA matches it firmly. A row's size may be missing; if present it is once, few, many or a size class.

clone_size: few; v_call: TRBV19; d_call: -; j_call: TRBJ1-1; cdr3_aa: CASSIQGDDTEAFF; cdr3_nt: TGTGCCAGTAGTATCCAGGGTGACGACACTGAAGCTTTCTTT
clone_size: many; v_call: TRBV11-2; d_call: -; j_call: TRBJ2-1; cdr3_aa: CASSLALGVDNEQFF; cdr3_nt: TGTGCCAGCAGCTTGGCCCTAGGGGTGGATAATGAGCAGTTCTTC
clone_size: many; v_call: TRBV5-1; d_call: -; j_call: TRBJ2-7; cdr3_aa: CASSLDPGIYEQYF; cdr3_nt: TGCGCCAGCAGCTTGGATCCAGGGATCTACGAGCAGTACTTC
clone_size: few; v_call: TRBV5-1; d_call: TRBD2; j_call: TRBJ2-3; cdr3_aa: CASSPYPSGPREDTQYF; cdr3_nt: TGCGCCAGCAGCCCCTACCCTAGCGGGCCCCGGGAAGATACGCAGTATTTT
clone_size: many; v_call: TRBV27; d_call: TRBD2; j_call: TRBJ2-3; cdr3_aa: CASSLSGLAPDTQYF; cdr3_nt: TGTGCCAGCAGTTTATCCGGACTAGCCCCAGATACGCAGTATTTT
clone_size: -; v_call: TRBV28; d_call: -; j_call: TRBJ2-3; cdr3_aa: CASNPVGGLHPDTQYF; cdr3_nt: TGTGCCAGCAACCCGGTCGGGGGTTTGCACCCAGATACGCAGTATTTT
clone_size: -; v_call: TRBV5-1; d_call: -; j_call: TRBJ2-5; cdr3_aa: CASRTDYQETQYF; cdr3_nt: TGCGCCAGCAGAACTGACTACCAAGAGACCCAGTACTTC
clone_size: many; v_call: TRBV28; d_call: TRBD1; j_call: TRBJ2-1; cdr3_aa: CASKGTGSYNEQFF; cdr3_nt: TGTGCCAGCAAGGGGACAGGGTCCTACAATGAGCAGTTCTTC
clone_size: many; v_call: TRBV3-1; d_call: -; j_call: TRBJ2-5; cdr3_aa: CASSPLEGTQYF; cdr3_nt: TGTGCCAGCAGCCCACTTGAAGGGACCCAGTACTTC
clone_size: many; v_call: TRBV18; d_call: -; j_call: TRBJ1-1; cdr3_aa: CASSPSSMAIFTEAFF; cdr3_nt: TGTGCCAGCTCACCATCCTCGATGGCTATCTTCACTGAAGCTTTCTTT
clone_size: many; v_call: TRBV5-6; d_call: -; j_call: TRBJ1-4; cdr3_aa: CASSLDRDVGEKLFF; cdr3_nt: TGTGCCAGCAGCCTAGACCGGGACGTCGGGGAAAAACTGTTTTTT
clone_size: many; v_call: TRBV6-1; d_call: -; j_call: TRBJ1-1; cdr3_aa: CASSTQVNTEAFF; cdr3_nt: TGTGCCAGCAGTACACAGGTGAACACTGAAGCTTTCTTT
clone_size: -; v_call: TRBV5-4; d_call: -; j_call: TRBJ2-6; cdr3_aa: CASSLASYSGANVLTF; cdr3_nt: TGTGCCAGCAGCTTGGCGTCGTACTCTGGGGCCAACGTCCTGACTTTC
clone_size: many; v_call: TRBV11-2; d_call: TRBD1; j_call: TRBJ2-1; cdr3_aa: CASSERQGAQFF; cdr3_nt: TGTGCCAGCAGCGAGAGACAGGGGGCTCAGTTCTTC
clone_size: -; v_call: TRBV7-3; d_call: TRBD2; j_call: TRBJ2-3; cdr3_aa: CASSLTSGGTQYF; cdr3_nt: TGTGCCAGCAGCTTAACTAGCGGGGGGACGCAGTATTTT
clone_size: few; v_call: TRBV9; d_call: -; j_call: TRBJ2-2; cdr3_aa: CASSVSTGELFF; cdr3_nt: TGTGCCAGCAGCGTCTCTACCGGGGAGCTGTTTTTT
clone_size: many; v_call: TRBV19; d_call: -; j_call: TRBJ1-6; cdr3_aa: CASSIPGRINSPLHF; cdr3_nt: TGTGCCAGTAGTATACCGGGACGGATAAATTCACCCCTCCACTTT
clone_size: few; v_call: TRBV11-2; d_call: TRBD1; j_call: TRBJ1-5; cdr3_aa: CASSPDRGIFQPQHF; cdr3_nt: TGTGCCAGCAGCCCAGACAGGGGGATTTTTCAGCCCCAGCATTTT
clone_size: -; v_call: TRBV20-1; d_call: -; j_call: TRBJ2-1; cdr3_aa: CSARDRGVYNEQFF; cdr3_nt: TGCAGTGCTAGAGACAGGGGGGTATACAATGAGCAGTTCTTC
clone_size: -; v_call: TRBV7-3; d_call: TRBD2; j_call: TRBJ2-1; cdr3_aa: CASSLLLAGVDNEQFF; cdr3_nt: TGTGCCAGCAGCTTACTCCTAGCGGGGGTAGACAATGAGCAGTTCTTC
clone_size: -; v_call: TRBV28; d_call: TRBD2; j_call: TRBJ2-1; cdr3_aa: CASSPLAGGPWNEQFF; cdr3_nt: TGTGCCAGCAGTCCCCTAGCGGGGGGGCCTTGGAATGAGCAGTTCTTC
clone_size: many; v_call: TRBV4-3; d_call: -; j_call: TRBJ1-4; cdr3_aa: CASSQDSGSNEKLFF; cdr3_nt: TGCGCCAGCAGCCAAGATTCAGGTTCTAATGAAAAACTGTTTTTT
clone_size: many; v_call: TRBV27; d_call: -; j_call: TRBJ2-7; cdr3_aa: CASSSQGRDEQYF; cdr3_nt: TGTGCCAGCAGTTCACAGGGACGCGACGAGCAGTACTTC
clone_size: many; v_call: TRBV20-1; d_call: TRBD2; j_call: TRBJ2-5; cdr3_aa: CSARDLKTWDGGQETQYF; cdr3_nt: TGCAGTGCTAGAGATCTCAAGACCTGGGACGGGGGGCAAGAGACCCAGTACTTC
clone_size: many; v_call: TRBV12-3/TRBV12-4; d_call: -; j_call: TRBJ2-3; cdr3_aa: CASSPGDGDTQYF; cdr3_nt: TGTGCCAGCAGTCCCGGCGACGGGGATACGCAGTATTTT
clone_size: many; v_call: TRBV7-9; d_call: -; j_call: TRBJ1-6; cdr3_aa: CASSAWAGDLAPLHF; cdr3_nt: TGTGCCAGCAGCGCCTGGGCCGGGGACCTAGCACCCCTCCACTTT
clone_size: many; v_call: TRBV12-3/TRBV12-4; d_call: TRBD1; j_call: TRBJ2-7; cdr3_aa: CASSPGQGWEYEQYF; cdr3_nt: TGTGCCAGCAGTCCCGGACAGGGGTGGGAGTACGAGCAGTACTTC
clone_size: many; v_call: TRBV12-3/TRBV12-4; d_call: -; j_call: TRBJ2-7; cdr3_aa: CASSEWPGGPLPYEQYF; cdr3_nt: TGTGCCAGCAGTGAGTGGCCTGGAGGGCCCCTTCCCTACGAGCAGTACTTC
clone_size: many; v_call: TRBV6-2/TRBV6-3; d_call: -; j_call: TRBJ1-4; cdr3_aa: CASSGGHYNEKLFF; cdr3_nt: TGTGCCAGCAGTGGGGGACATTATAATGAAAAACTGTTTTTT
clone_size: -; v_call: TRBV5-5; d_call: -; j_call: TRBJ1-4; cdr3_aa: CASSYRIWDEKLFF; cdr3_nt: TGTGCCAGCAGCTACCGGATTTGGGACGAAAAACTGTTTTTT
clone_size: -; v_call: TRBV27; d_call: -; j_call: TRBJ1-5; cdr3_aa: CASSLGPGNQPQHF; cdr3_nt: TGTGCCAGCAGTTTAGGGCCGGGGAATCAGCCCCAGCATTTT
clone_size: -; v_call: TRBV20-1; d_call: -; j_call: TRBJ2-2; cdr3_aa: CSAGIRNTNTGELFF; cdr3_nt: TGCAGTGCTGGTATCCGGAACACGAACACCGGGGAGCTGTTTTTT
clone_size: -; v_call: TRBV20-1; d_call: TRBD1; j_call: TRBJ2-7; cdr3_aa: CSARTGTGANEQYF; cdr3_nt: TGCAGTGCCAGAACCGGGACAGGGGCCAACGAGCAGTACTTC